The source of this T cell receptor (beta chain) is a study of T cells in Graves' hyperthyroidism and ophthalmopathy. Using RNA transcripts as the source, TCR beta CDR3 regions were amplified. The HTBI primer set served for first-round RT-PCR of the TCR CDR3. One entry per CDR3 protein, called by TCRdb with MiXCR from the multiplex PCR reads. The table records hundreds of thousands of distinct CDR3 sequences, about a third of them present only once. This clonotype was counted many times. CDR3 length: 15 amino acids. With V trimmed by 4 bases and J by 6 bases, 9 bases remained unmatched. Per the germline V gene, CDR1 is SGHVS and CDR2 is FQNEAQ.

The specimen sequenced was blood. The clonotype was recovered from a woman in her 40s with Graves' hyperthyroidism. The gene calls are TRBV7-8 and TRBJ1-5, with 7 bases that match TRBD1. The CDR3 loop is CASSSGGGAGQPQHF. The CDR3 nucleotides read TGTGCCAGCAGCTCAGGGGGGGGGGCAGGTCAGCCCCAGCATTTT.